Here is one T cell receptor (beta chain) with its context. The sample originates from a study of blood T cell repertoires in COVID-19. For the study at large: Acute and convalescent COVID-19 specimens originated in the United States, Italy and Spain. Sources were T cells, B-cell-depleted T cells, or PBMCs; the material itself was cDNA or gDNA.

As processed by the authors: Estimated nucleated cell counts came from reference gene primer amplification. This table comes from immunoSEQ multiplex PCR, and its TCRdb copy is limited to in-frame clones, with some not included. V and J calls and clone size come straight from that table; D and trimming were deduced from the DNA. The sample includes a few hundred thousand clones, 90% of them seen just once. Researchers sorted participants into cohorts using their self-reported clinical history. Sequencing was carried out using PBMCs or T cells enriched from blood (not recorded which). This clonotype was obtained from a man younger than 35 who had recovered from COVID-19.

CDR3: CASSYSRVTDEQFF. The CDR3 nucleotides are TGTGCCAGCAGCTATTCCCGGGTCACCGATGAGCAGTTCTTC. The rearrangement uses TRBV7-3 and TRBJ2-1, with no clear D. Per the germline V gene, CDR1 is SGHTA and CDR2 is FQGTGA. This CDR3 spans 14 amino acids. With 4 bases removed from V and 8 bases from J, the gap between germline ends came to 15 bases.